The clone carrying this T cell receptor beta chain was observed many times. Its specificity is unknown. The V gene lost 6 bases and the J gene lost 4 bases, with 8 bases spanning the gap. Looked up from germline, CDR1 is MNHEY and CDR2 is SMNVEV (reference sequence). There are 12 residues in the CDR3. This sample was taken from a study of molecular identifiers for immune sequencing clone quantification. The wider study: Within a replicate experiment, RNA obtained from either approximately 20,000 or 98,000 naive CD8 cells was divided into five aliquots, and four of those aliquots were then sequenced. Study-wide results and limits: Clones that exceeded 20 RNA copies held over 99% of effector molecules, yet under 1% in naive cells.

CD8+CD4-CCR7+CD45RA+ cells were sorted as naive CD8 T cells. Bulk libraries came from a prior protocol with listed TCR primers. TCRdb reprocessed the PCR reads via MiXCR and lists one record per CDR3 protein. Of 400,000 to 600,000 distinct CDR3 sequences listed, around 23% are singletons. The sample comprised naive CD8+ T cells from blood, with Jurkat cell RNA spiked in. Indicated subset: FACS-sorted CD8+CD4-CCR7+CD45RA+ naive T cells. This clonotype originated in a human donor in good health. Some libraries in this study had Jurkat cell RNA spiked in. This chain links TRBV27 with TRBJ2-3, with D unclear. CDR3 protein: CASSQRADTQYF. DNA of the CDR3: TGTGCCAGCAGCCAAAGGGCAGATACGCAGTATTTT.